A selection of T cell receptor beta chains follows, all from one sample in a study of blood T cell repertoires in COVID-19. Generated by immunoSEQ multiplex PCR, the TCRdb table keeps only in-frame clones and is missing some. The table includes 250,000 to 300,000 clones, 89% detected once. Sample: peripheral blood. The origin of the receptors is a woman aged 60 to 75 with acute or convalescent COVID-19. Both conserved end residues are part of each CDR3. Fields, in order: J gene, D gene, V gene, clone size, CDR3 protein, CDR3 DNA. A D gene is named only where the DNA matches it firmly. For some rows the clone size is stated as once, few or many, or as a class when expanded; others skip it.

j_gene: TRBJ2-5; d_gene: TRBD2; v_gene: TRBV6-2/TRBV6-3; abundance: .; CDR3aa: CASSYSFAGGQQETQYF; CDR3nt: TGTGCCAGCAGTTACTCGTTTGCGGGGGGCCAACAAGAGACCCAGTACTTC
j_gene: TRBJ2-2; d_gene: .; v_gene: TRBV3-1/TRBV3-2; abundance: .; CDR3aa: CASSQGTTGELFF; CDR3nt: TGTGCCAGCAGCCAAGGTACTACCGGGGAGCTGTTTTTT
j_gene: TRBJ2-1; d_gene: .; v_gene: TRBV29-1; abundance: .; CDR3aa: CSVQEMSGQFF; CDR3nt: TGCAGCGTCCAAGAGATGAGTGGGCAGTTCTTC
j_gene: TRBJ2-1; d_gene: TRBD2; v_gene: TRBV10-1; abundance: .; CDR3aa: CASPGREEEIEQFF; CDR3nt: TGCGCCTCCCCGGGGCGGGAGGAAGAGATTGAGCAGTTCTTC
j_gene: TRBJ2-1; d_gene: .; v_gene: TRBV6-2/TRBV6-3; abundance: .; CDR3aa: CASSYSSAMTLPPSTNEQFF; CDR3nt: TGTGCCAGCAGTTACTCGAGCGCCATGACTCTCCCACCGAGTACCAATGAGCAGTTCTTC
j_gene: TRBJ2-7; d_gene: TRBD1; v_gene: TRBV28; abundance: .; CDR3aa: CASREGKFRDRIEPFNYEQYF; CDR3nt: TGTGCCAGCCGTGAGGGGAAGTTTAGGGACAGGATCGAACCATTTAACTACGAGCAGTACTTC
j_gene: TRBJ1-2; d_gene: .; v_gene: TRBV28; abundance: .; CDR3aa: CASSRLGEGYTF; CDR3nt: TGTGCCAGCAGTAGACTCGGGGAGGGCTACACCTTC
j_gene: TRBJ1-5; d_gene: TRBD1; v_gene: TRBV11-2; abundance: .; CDR3aa: CASSLEGQGGQPQHF; CDR3nt: TGTGCCAGCAGCTTAGAAGGACAGGGGGGACAGCCCCAGCATTTT
j_gene: TRBJ1-1; d_gene: .; v_gene: TRBV5-1; abundance: .; CDR3aa: CASSLGGGGSWVLNTEAFF; CDR3nt: TGCGCCAGCAGCTTGGGTGGGGGAGGCAGTTGGGTTCTGAACACTGAAGCTTTCTTT
j_gene: TRBJ2-1; d_gene: TRBD2; v_gene: TRBV5-4; abundance: .; CDR3aa: CASSLAGTSGSPLQFF; CDR3nt: TGTGCCAGCAGCTTGGCCGGGACTAGCGGGTCACCTTTGCAGTTCTTC
j_gene: TRBJ2-1; d_gene: .; v_gene: TRBV14; abundance: .; CDR3aa: CASSPRGSEQFF; CDR3nt: TGTGCCAGCAGCCCTCGGGGTAGTGAGCAGTTCTTC
j_gene: TRBJ1-6; d_gene: .; v_gene: TRBV12-3/TRBV12-4; abundance: .; CDR3aa: CASRQHDSPLHF; CDR3nt: TGTGCCAGCAGGCAACATGATTCACCCCTCCACTTT
j_gene: TRBJ1-5; d_gene: .; v_gene: TRBV19; abundance: .; CDR3aa: CASKDREENQPQHF; CDR3nt: TGTGCCAGTAAGGATCGTGAGGAAAATCAGCCCCAGCATTTT
j_gene: TRBJ1-6; d_gene: .; v_gene: TRBV2; abundance: .; CDR3aa: CASSDRTANNSPLHF; CDR3nt: TGTGCCAGCAGTGACCGGACAGCGAATAATTCACCCCTCCACTTT
j_gene: TRBJ2-1; d_gene: .; v_gene: TRBV2; abundance: .; CDR3aa: CASSEGGGGNEQFF; CDR3nt: TGTGCCAGCAGTGAAGGGGGCGGTGGCAATGAGCAGTTCTTC
j_gene: TRBJ2-3; d_gene: TRBD2; v_gene: TRBV7-9; abundance: .; CDR3aa: CASSFPGGGGTDTQYF; CDR3nt: TGTGCCAGCAGCTTCCCGGGGGGGGGAGGCACAGATACGCAGTATTTT
j_gene: TRBJ1-3; d_gene: TRBD1; v_gene: TRBV5-1; abundance: .; CDR3aa: CASSTGGTANTIYF; CDR3nt: TGCGCCAGCAGCACAGGGGGTACTGCGAACACCATATATTTT
j_gene: TRBJ1-6; d_gene: .; v_gene: TRBV3-1/TRBV3-2; abundance: .; CDR3aa: CATDDGGDSPLHF; CDR3nt: TGTGCCACAGACGACGGAGGGGATTCACCCCTCCACTTT
j_gene: TRBJ2-1; d_gene: .; v_gene: TRBV7-9; abundance: .; CDR3aa: CASTPYPKSGARDEQFF; CDR3nt: TGTGCCAGCACCCCATACCCCAAAAGTGGGGCTCGGGATGAGCAGTTCTTC
j_gene: TRBJ1-2; d_gene: .; v_gene: TRBV19; abundance: .; CDR3aa: CASTPGWGGGYTF; CDR3nt: TGTGCCAGTACCCCAGGGTGGGGGGGTGGCTACACCTTC
j_gene: TRBJ1-2; d_gene: .; v_gene: TRBV10-3; abundance: once; CDR3aa: CAISAPGEEDGYTF; CDR3nt: TGTGCCATCAGTGCCCCGGGGGAGGAGGATGGCTACACCTTC
j_gene: TRBJ2-5; d_gene: .; v_gene: TRBV15; abundance: .; CDR3aa: CATSRPDTNQETQYF; CDR3nt: TGTGCCACCAGCAGACCGGACACCAACCAAGAGACCCAGTACTTC
j_gene: TRBJ2-1; d_gene: .; v_gene: TRBV9; abundance: .; CDR3aa: CASSVVPSLTYNEQFF; CDR3nt: TGTGCCAGCAGCGTAGTGCCTAGCCTCACCTACAATGAGCAGTTCTTC
j_gene: TRBJ2-2; d_gene: .; v_gene: TRBV11-2; abundance: .; CDR3aa: CASSLVRGNTGELFF; CDR3nt: TGTGCCAGCAGCTTAGTACGCGGGAACACCGGGGAGCTGTTTTTT
j_gene: TRBJ2-7; d_gene: TRBD2; v_gene: TRBV6-2/TRBV6-3; abundance: .; CDR3aa: CASSYAVGLAGLSYEQYF; CDR3nt: TGTGCCAGCAGTTATGCGGTCGGACTAGCGGGACTGTCCTACGAGCAGTACTTC
j_gene: TRBJ1-4; d_gene: .; v_gene: TRBV28; abundance: .; CDR3aa: CASSTHRYNEKLFF; CDR3nt: TGTGCCAGCAGTACCCACAGGTATAATGAAAAACTGTTTTTT
j_gene: TRBJ2-3; d_gene: .; v_gene: TRBV5-1; abundance: .; CDR3aa: CASSFWREADTQYF; CDR3nt: TGCGCCAGCAGCTTCTGGAGGGAGGCAGATACGCAGTATTTT
j_gene: TRBJ2-1; d_gene: .; v_gene: TRBV5-4; abundance: .; CDR3aa: CASSLISGYNEQFF; CDR3nt: TGTGCCAGCAGCTTAATTTCAGGGTACAATGAGCAGTTCTTC
j_gene: TRBJ2-5; d_gene: TRBD1; v_gene: TRBV3-1/TRBV3-2; abundance: .; CDR3aa: CASSRGQGVGETQYF; CDR3nt: TGTGCCAGCAGCCGAGGACAGGGAGTTGGAGAGACCCAGTACTTC
j_gene: TRBJ2-7; d_gene: TRBD2; v_gene: TRBV5-4; abundance: .; CDR3aa: CASSSGGSPNEQYF; CDR3nt: TGTGCCAGCAGCTCCGGCGGGAGTCCCAACGAGCAGTACTTC
j_gene: TRBJ1-5; d_gene: TRBD1; v_gene: TRBV28; abundance: .; CDR3aa: CASSPWTGGGNQPQHF; CDR3nt: TGTGCCAGCAGTCCCTGGACAGGGGGGGGCAATCAGCCCCAGCATTTT
j_gene: TRBJ2-4; d_gene: .; v_gene: TRBV24-1; abundance: .; CDR3aa: CATSDPAGQSKNIQYF; CDR3nt: TGTGCCACCAGTGATCCTGCCGGACAGTCCAAAAACATTCAGTACTTC
j_gene: TRBJ2-7; d_gene: .; v_gene: TRBV5-1; abundance: .; CDR3aa: CASSWDNTYEQYF; CDR3nt: TGCGCCAGCAGCTGGGACAACACCTACGAGCAGTACTTC
j_gene: TRBJ1-4; d_gene: .; v_gene: TRBV5-6; abundance: .; CDR3aa: CASSTLGGRESNEKLFF; CDR3nt: TGTGCCAGCAGCACCCTCGGGGGACGGGAAAGTAATGAAAAACTGTTTTTT
j_gene: TRBJ1-5; d_gene: TRBD1; v_gene: TRBV5-8; abundance: .; CDR3aa: CASSLRQGNQPQHF; CDR3nt: TGTGCCAGCAGCCTCCGACAGGGGAATCAGCCCCAGCATTTT
j_gene: TRBJ1-2; d_gene: .; v_gene: TRBV7-9; abundance: .; CDR3aa: CASSHPTGNYGYTF; CDR3nt: TGTGCCAGCAGCCATCCAACGGGTAACTATGGCTACACCTTC